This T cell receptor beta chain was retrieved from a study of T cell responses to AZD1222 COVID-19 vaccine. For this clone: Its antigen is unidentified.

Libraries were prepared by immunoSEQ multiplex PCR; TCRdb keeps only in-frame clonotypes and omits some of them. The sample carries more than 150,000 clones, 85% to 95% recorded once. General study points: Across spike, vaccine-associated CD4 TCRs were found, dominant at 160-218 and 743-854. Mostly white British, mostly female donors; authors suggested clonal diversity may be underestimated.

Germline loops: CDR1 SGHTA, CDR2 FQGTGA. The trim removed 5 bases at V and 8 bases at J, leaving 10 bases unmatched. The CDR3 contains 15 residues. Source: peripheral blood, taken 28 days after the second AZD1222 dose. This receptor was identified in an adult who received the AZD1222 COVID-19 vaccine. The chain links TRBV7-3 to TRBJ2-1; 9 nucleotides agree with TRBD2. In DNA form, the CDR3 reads TGTGCCAGCAGCGGGCGGACTAGCGACCTCCATGAGCAGTTCTTC. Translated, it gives CASSGRTSDLHEQFF.